Below, one TCR beta chain is given with its context. Its antigen is still unknown. Assay: immunoSEQ multiplex PCR; the TCRdb copy retains only in-frame clones and omits some. The sample includes some 120,000 clones, 94% of them seen just once. V lost 2 bases and J 3 bases, leaving 13 bases between the germline ends. The CDR3 consists of 15 residues. The V gene's germline CDR1 is MGHRA and CDR2 YSYEKL. The sample originates from a study of cytomegalovirus exposure and HLA in healthy donors. Study-wide background: A subsequent analysis reported that the roughly 120 validation repertoires were produced on the same platform that had also been used for the 666 first-cohort repertoires. Study observations and caveats: In vitro checks showed that three CMV-associated chains really do target CMV antigens. The study flagged roughly 150 TCR beta chains as cytomegalovirus-associated. Subsequent analysis found a tendency for first-cohort TCR clusters to co-occur within the 95 to 150 validation repertoires.

This TCR was sampled from a woman under 30 in good health and CMV-seronegative. Sequenced: PBMCs. The genes are TRBV4-1 and TRBJ2-5, with D possibly TRBD1 on 5 matching bases. The CDR3 nucleotides read TGCGCCAGCAGCCAACACCCAGACAGAGAAGAGACCCAGTACTTC. Translation gives CASSQHPDREETQYF.